The sequence of this TCR beta chain was determined in a study of beta chain features in type 1 diabetes. CDR1 is SGHTA, CDR2 FQGNSA, per germline. After removal of 5 bases from V and 3 bases from J, the junction contained 3 bases not matched to a gene. The CDR3 covers 13 residues. Comment on this clone: Antigen specificity is unknown.

All of the isolated RNA was reverse transcribed, so expressed TCRB transcripts were sequenced. Sequenced by immunoSEQ multiplex PCR; TCRdb stores in-frame clones only, minus some. The table has roughly 240,000 clones, about 71% seen once; the top ten hold approximately 0.053%. Broader study findings: Researchers reported that naive, central memory and Treg TCRB repertoires appeared more similar in patients than in healthy donors.

The sequencing input was naive CD4+ T cells from blood. The chain is built from TRBV7-2 and TRBJ1-2, with TRBD1 matching 7 bases. This sequence originates from a man aged 30 to 45 in good health. CDR3 amino acids: CASSGDRHYGYTF. Here the CDR3 DNA reads TGTGCCAGCAGCGGGGACAGACACTATGGCTACACCTTC.